This T cell receptor beta chain appears in the sequencing data of a study of T-cell memory formation after mild COVID-19. Study-wide results and limits: Cross-reactive memory seemingly joined, as some responding clones were found in pre-infection memory. The study found balanced CD4/CD8 in clones contracting day 15 to 85 and a CD4+ lean in later expanders.

TCRdb re-derived calls from the 5' RACE reads in MiXCR, one entry per CDR3 protein. The sample consists of roughly 380,000 distinct CDR3 sequences, around 27% of them appearing once. This clonotype was counted only a few times. Its antigen remains unidentified. Trimming removed 1 base at V and 8 bases at J, with 11 bases between. This CDR3 comprises 14 residues. From germline, CDR1 is SEHNR and CDR2 FQNEAQ (reference sequence). The sequenced material came from PBMCs or a T cell subset sorted from them (not recorded which). The TCR was taken from an adult woman who had mild COVID-19 (a few samples of this study predate the infection). Cell type and time point are not known. The chain carries TRBV7-9 and TRBJ1-4, with D unresolved. CDR3 bases: TGTGCCAGCAGCTTAGAATCGGTTGGGGAAAAACTGTTTTTT. This translates into CASSLESVGEKLFF.